The clone carrying this T cell receptor beta chain has just a few counts. This sample was taken from a study of tumour-infiltrating T cells in Burkitt lymphoma. About the research overall: Overall and progression-free survival were predicted by productive clonality.

This CDR3 region has 15 residues. CDR1 is SGHRS and CDR2 is YFSETQ in the germline V gene. The germline V and J ends were trimmed by 0 bases and 5 bases, with 15 bases remaining between them. This table comes from immunoSEQ multiplex PCR, and its TCRdb copy is limited to in-frame clones, with some not included. The table lists 5,100 or so clones, around a quarter of them singletons. The source is a human donor with diffuse large B-cell lymphoma. The chain employs TRBV5-1 and TRBJ2-7; TRBD1 might be the D (6 bases). The specimen sequenced was tumor tissue. The CDR3 region is CASSLDMGAVNEQYF. The CDR3 DNA is TGCGCCAGCAGCTTGGATATGGGGGCGGTAAACGAGCAGTACTTC.